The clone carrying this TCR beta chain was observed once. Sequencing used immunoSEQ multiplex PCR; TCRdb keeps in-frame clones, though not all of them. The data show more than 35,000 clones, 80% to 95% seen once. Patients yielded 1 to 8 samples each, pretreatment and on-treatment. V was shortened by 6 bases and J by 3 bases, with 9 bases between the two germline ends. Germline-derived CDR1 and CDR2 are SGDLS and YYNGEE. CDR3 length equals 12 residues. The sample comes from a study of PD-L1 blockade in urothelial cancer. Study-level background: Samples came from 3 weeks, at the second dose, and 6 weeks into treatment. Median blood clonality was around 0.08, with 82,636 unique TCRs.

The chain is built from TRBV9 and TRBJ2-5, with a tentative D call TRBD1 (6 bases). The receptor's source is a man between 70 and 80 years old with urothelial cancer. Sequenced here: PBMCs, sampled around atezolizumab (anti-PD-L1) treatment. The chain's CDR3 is CASIGGEETQYF. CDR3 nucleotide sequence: TGTGCCAGCATAGGGGGAGAAGAGACCCAGTACTTC.